This T cell receptor (beta chain) appears in the sequencing data of a study of CD4 T cells in relation to SARS-CoV-2 and coronaviruses. Study as a whole: ViraFEST: roughly ten-day antigen culture of PBMCs, then TCR beta CDR3 sequencing.

On this clone: Antigen unknown.

Sequenced by immunoSEQ multiplex PCR; TCRdb stores in-frame clones only, minus some. The profile shows about 37,000 clones, approximately 82% of them singletons. The sequence was obtained from an adult with COVID-19. Sequenced: naive CD4+ T cells from PBMCs, cultured in vitro. Regarding subset: naive CD4+ T cells isolated by negative enrichment.

The CDR3 nucleotides are TGTGCCTGGGCGAGCGGGAGCTCCTACGAGCAGTACTTC. Residues: CAWASGSSYEQYF. The chain links TRBV30 to TRBJ2-7; 8 nucleotides match TRBD2. CDR3 size: 13 residues. Trimming at V came to 5 bases and at J to 0 bases, leaving 3 bases not matched to a gene. Germline V gene data show CDR1 as GTSNPN and CDR2 as SVGIG (reference sequence). The full variable domain, with the rest looked up from reference TRBV30 and TRBJ2-7, is SQTIHQWPATLVQPVGSPLSLECTVEGTSNPNLYWYRQAAGRGLQLLFYSVGIGQISSEVPQNLSASRPQDRQFILSSKKLLLSDSGFYLCAWASGSSYEQYFGPGTRLTVT.